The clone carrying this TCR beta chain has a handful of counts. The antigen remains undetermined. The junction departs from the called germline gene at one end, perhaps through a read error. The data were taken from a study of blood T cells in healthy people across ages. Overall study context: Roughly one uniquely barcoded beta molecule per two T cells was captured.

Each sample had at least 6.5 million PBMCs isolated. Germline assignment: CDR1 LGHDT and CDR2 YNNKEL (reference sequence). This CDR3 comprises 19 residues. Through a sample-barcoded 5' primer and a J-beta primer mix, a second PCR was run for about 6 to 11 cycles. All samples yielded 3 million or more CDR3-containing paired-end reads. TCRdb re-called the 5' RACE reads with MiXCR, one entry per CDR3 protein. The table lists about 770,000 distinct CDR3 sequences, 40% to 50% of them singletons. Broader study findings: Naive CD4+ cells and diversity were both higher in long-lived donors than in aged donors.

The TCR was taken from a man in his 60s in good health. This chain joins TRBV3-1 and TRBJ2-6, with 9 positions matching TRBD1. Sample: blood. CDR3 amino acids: CASSQEDRGSYSGANVLTF. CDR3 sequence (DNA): TGTGCTAGCAGCCAAGAGGACAGGGGTTCATATTCCGGGGCCAACGTCCTGACTTTC.